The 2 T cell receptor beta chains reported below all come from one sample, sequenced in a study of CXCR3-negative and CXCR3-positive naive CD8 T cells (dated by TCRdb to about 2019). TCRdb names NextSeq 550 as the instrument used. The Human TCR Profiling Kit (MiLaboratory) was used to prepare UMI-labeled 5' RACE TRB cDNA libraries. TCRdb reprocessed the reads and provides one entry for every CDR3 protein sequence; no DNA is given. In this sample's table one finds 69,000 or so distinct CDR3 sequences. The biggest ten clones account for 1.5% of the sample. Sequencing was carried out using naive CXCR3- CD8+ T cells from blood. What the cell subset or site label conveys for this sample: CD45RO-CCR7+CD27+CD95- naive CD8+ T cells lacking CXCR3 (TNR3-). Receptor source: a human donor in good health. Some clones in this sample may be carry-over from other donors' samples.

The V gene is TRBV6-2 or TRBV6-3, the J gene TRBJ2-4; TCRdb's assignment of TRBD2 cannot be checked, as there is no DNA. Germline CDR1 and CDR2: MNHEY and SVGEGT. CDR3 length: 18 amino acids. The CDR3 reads CASSLSGGPARDKNIQYF.

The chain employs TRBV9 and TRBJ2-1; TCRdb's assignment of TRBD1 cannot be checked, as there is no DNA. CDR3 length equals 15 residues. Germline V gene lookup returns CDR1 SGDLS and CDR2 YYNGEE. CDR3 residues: CASSVGGGPLGEQFF.